This TCR beta chain is from a study of patients and donors after allogeneic stem cell transplantation. In its sample, this clonotype was seen a few times. TCRdb fed the RT-PCR reads into MiXCR, producing one record per CDR3 protein. The table has approximately 57,000 distinct CDR3 sequences, roughly 15% seen once; the top ten hold around 32%. V dropped 7 bases and J dropped 1; count of bases not matched to a gene: 6. The CDR3 has 15 residues. The V gene's germline CDR1 is LGHNA and CDR2 YNFKEQ. This chain connects TRBV4-2 to TRBJ2-1, with TRBD2 matching over 8 bases. This sequence was found in a human donor who was either an allogeneic HSCT recipient or a stem cell or donor lymphocyte infusion donor (not recorded which). It is not recorded whose cells these are; they may come from a transplant donor. The sequencing input was blood, either unsorted or a sorted T cell fraction (not recorded which). CDR3 bases: TGTGCCAGCAAAGTAGCGGGACCTTCCTACAATGAGCAGTTCTTC. Its translation: CASKVAGPSYNEQFF.